The sample holds a few counts of the clone carrying this T cell receptor (beta chain). This sample was taken from a study of regulatory T cells in long-lasting Graves disease. Time point here: newly diagnosed GD, antithyroid drugs for less than 3 months. PBMC RNA served as the TCR library source. CDR3-region Arm-PCR and iRepertoire HTBI primers produced the TCR beta libraries. Using its own MiXCR run on the multiplex PCR reads, TCRdb lists one record per CDR3 protein. The data contain hundreds of thousands of distinct CDR3 sequences, approximately 15% of them singletons. The same sample was also studied in work on T cells in Graves' hyperthyroidism and ophthalmopathy. That report notes: When the TCR CDR3 underwent first-round RT-PCR, the HTBI primer set was used.

This clonotype was sampled from a woman in her twenties or thirties with Graves disease. Material: peripheral blood mononuclear cells (PBMCs), obtained at new diagnosis, from a patient treated with antithyroid drugs.

The CDR3 reads CASSGGLAGGLETQYF. CDR3 in DNA: TGCGCCAGCAGCGGGGGACTAGCGGGAGGACTGGAGACCCAGTACTTC. The chain is built from TRBV5-1 and TRBJ2-5; 15 positions match TRBD2. The CDR3 has 16 residues. The germline CDR1 and CDR2 sequences are SGHRS and YFSETQ. The junction had 6 bases not matched to a gene; V was cut back by 4 bases and J by 5 bases.